A selection of T cell receptor beta chains follows, all from one sample in a study of high-grade serous ovarian cancer treatment subgroups. This table comes from immunoSEQ multiplex PCR, and its TCRdb copy is limited to in-frame clones, with some not included. The top ten clones hold 4.5% to 5% of a sample with about 16,000 clones, approximately 76% of them seen once. Sequencing was done on a sample of tumor tissue. The receptor set was obtained from a human donor with high-grade serous ovarian cancer. Each CDR3 is given with its conserved first and last residue. D genes are given only for firm matches. Expanded clones are given a class, and other clones once, few, many or no size at all.

V gene: TRBV5-1; J gene: TRBJ2-7; clone size: few; D gene: TRBD2; CDR3 protein: CASSIAGSYEQYF; CDR3 DNA: TGCGCCAGCAGCATAGCGGGATCCTACGAGCAGTACTTC
V gene: TRBV21-1; J gene: TRBJ2-5; clone size: few; D gene: -; CDR3 protein: CASSKRREQVQETQYF; CDR3 DNA: TGTGCCAGCAGCAAACGGAGAGAACAGGTCCAAGAGACCCAGTACTTC
V gene: TRBV9; J gene: TRBJ2-2; clone size: -; D gene: TRBD2; CDR3 protein: CASSPNRGGLNTGELFF; CDR3 DNA: TGTGCCAGCAGCCCGAACCGGGGGGGGCTAAACACCGGGGAGCTGTTTTTT
V gene: TRBV15; J gene: TRBJ2-5; clone size: -; D gene: TRBD2; CDR3 protein: CATSRDPPSGGETQYF; CDR3 DNA: TGTGCCACCAGCAGAGATCCTCCTAGCGGGGGGGAGACCCAGTACTTC
V gene: TRBV6-1; J gene: TRBJ2-7; clone size: few; D gene: -; CDR3 protein: CASSNRESSYEQYF; CDR3 DNA: TGTGCCAGCAGCAACCGGGAGAGCTCCTACGAGCAGTACTTC
V gene: TRBV11-3; J gene: TRBJ2-3; clone size: -; D gene: -; CDR3 protein: CASSLYGDTQYF; CDR3 DNA: TGTGCCAGCAGCTTATACGGGGATACGCAGTATTTT
V gene: TRBV19; J gene: TRBJ2-7; clone size: -; D gene: -; CDR3 protein: CASSIAGRGVYEQYF; CDR3 DNA: TGTGCCAGTAGTATAGCAGGCAGGGGGGTCTACGAGCAGTACTTC
V gene: TRBV30; J gene: TRBJ2-2; clone size: -; D gene: -; CDR3 protein: CAWGPGQYTGELFF; CDR3 DNA: TGTGCCTGGGGCCCGGGGCAATACACCGGGGAGCTGTTTTTT
V gene: TRBV7-6; J gene: TRBJ2-7; clone size: -; D gene: TRBD2; CDR3 protein: CASSYSLAGVYEQYF; CDR3 DNA: TGTGCCAGCAGCTATTCACTAGCGGGGGTATACGAGCAGTACTTC
V gene: TRBV6-6; J gene: TRBJ1-1; clone size: -; D gene: -; CDR3 protein: CASSTGQTEAFF; CDR3 DNA: TGTGCCAGCAGTACAGGGCAGACTGAAGCTTTCTTT
V gene: TRBV7-3; J gene: TRBJ2-5; clone size: -; D gene: -; CDR3 protein: CASSLAETQYF; CDR3 DNA: TGTGCCAGCAGCTTAGCAGAGACCCAGTACTTC
V gene: TRBV6-4; J gene: TRBJ1-4; clone size: medium-sized; D gene: TRBD1; CDR3 protein: CASSDTTGGNEKLFF; CDR3 DNA: TGTGCCAGCAGCGACACGACAGGGGGCAATGAAAAACTGTTTTTT
V gene: TRBV9; J gene: TRBJ2-2; clone size: once; D gene: -; CDR3 protein: CASSVATGRAGELFF; CDR3 DNA: TGTGCCAGCAGCGTTGCGACAGGGAGGGCCGGGGAGCTGTTTTTT
V gene: TRBV7-2; J gene: TRBJ2-5; clone size: few; D gene: -; CDR3 protein: CASSGTSKETQYF; CDR3 DNA: TGTGCCAGCAGCGGTACTAGCAAGGAGACCCAGTACTTC
V gene: TRBV4-3; J gene: TRBJ1-1; clone size: -; D gene: -; CDR3 protein: CASSQERYTEAFF; CDR3 DNA: TGCGCCAGCAGCCAAGAACGCTACACTGAAGCTTTCTTT
V gene: TRBV12-5; J gene: TRBJ1-6; clone size: once; D gene: -; CDR3 protein: CASGLTGSPLHF; CDR3 DNA: TGTGCTAGTGGTTTAACAGGTTCACCCCTCCACTTT
V gene: TRBV2; J gene: TRBJ2-7; clone size: few; D gene: TRBD1; CDR3 protein: CATEGTGFYEQYF; CDR3 DNA: TGTGCCACCGAAGGGACAGGGTTCTACGAGCAGTACTTC
V gene: TRBV20-1; J gene: TRBJ2-7; clone size: -; D gene: -; CDR3 protein: CSAGDYEQYF; CDR3 DNA: TGCAGTGCAGGGGACTACGAGCAGTACTTC
V gene: TRBV9; J gene: TRBJ2-1; clone size: -; D gene: -; CDR3 protein: CASSVASRAHNEQFF; CDR3 DNA: TGTGCCAGCAGCGTAGCAAGCAGGGCTCACAATGAGCAGTTCTTC
V gene: TRBV11-2; J gene: TRBJ1-1; clone size: -; D gene: TRBD1; CDR3 protein: CASSSDDRAEAFF; CDR3 DNA: TGTGCCAGCAGCTCAGATGACAGGGCAGAGGCTTTCTTT